Presented here are 9 T cell receptor beta chains from one specimen sequenced in a study of CD8 T cells in ankylosing spondylitis. TCRdb ran MiXCR on the 5' RACE reads and lists one entry per CDR3 protein. Of roughly 280,000 distinct CDR3 sequences in the sample, roughly 20% were seen once. The sample consisted of blood, either unsorted or a sorted T cell fraction (not recorded which). These receptor sequences come from a male donor with ankylosing spondylitis or in good health (not recorded which).

The V call is TRBV27, the J call TRBJ2-2; 7 bases align to TRBD1. The ends lost 3 bases at V and 5 bases at J; junction bases unmatched: 9. Per germline, CDR1 MNHEY and CDR2 SMNVEV (reference sequence). The CDR3 is made up of 16 amino acids. CDR3 residues: CASSFERGPGTGELFF. In DNA form, the CDR3 reads TGTGCCAGCAGTTTCGAGAGGGGGCCGGGGACCGGGGAGCTGTTTTTT.

The chain is built from TRBV3-1 and TRBJ2-5; D might be TRBD2 (5 bases). The germline V and J ends were trimmed by 4 bases and 1 base, with 10 bases remaining between them. The germline CDR1 and CDR2 sequences are LGHDT and YNNKEL (reference sequence). CDR3 size: 14 residues. CDR3 nucleotide sequence: TGTGCCAGCAGCCCAGCGGACCCCCAAGAGACCCAGTACTTC. As protein: CASSPADPQETQYF.

This clonotype was observed a few times. The chain uses TRBV20-1 and TRBJ2-2, with D perhaps matching TRBD1 (6 bases). V lost 4 bases to trimming and J lost 1 base, with 7 bases between them. Per the germline V gene, CDR1 is DFQATT and CDR2 is SNEGSKA (reference sequence). The CDR3 is 13 amino acids. CDR3 sequence reads: CSAKTGNTGELFF. In DNA, the CDR3 is TGCAGTGCTAAGACAGGGAACACCGGGGAGCTGTTTTTT.

The V gene is TRBV6-5, the J gene TRBJ2-2; no clear D. There are 14 residues in the CDR3. V lost 1 base, J lost 1 base, and 4 bases lay in between. Germline assignment: CDR1 MNHEY and CDR2 SVGAGI. The CDR3 spells CASSYYRNTGELFF. The CDR3 coding sequence is TGTGCCAGCAGTTACTACAGGAACACCGGGGAGCTGTTTTTT.

The chain combines TRBV20-1 with TRBJ1-1; the D is unclear. Deletions cut 3 bases from V and 4 bases from J, with 12 bases between. Germline CDR1 is DFQATT and CDR2 is SNEGSKA (reference sequence). The CDR3 has 13 residues. The CDR3 spells CSASSQIGTEAFF. DNA of the CDR3: TGCAGTGCTAGTTCCCAGATCGGCACTGAAGCTTTCTTT.

This clonotype showed up just a few times. V and J are TRBV7-3 and TRBJ2-1; tentative D call: TRBD1 (5 bases). The V end was cut by 2 bases, the J end by 2 bases, with 7 bases between. Per germline, CDR1 SGHTA and CDR2 FQGTGA. The CDR3 loop spans 14 amino acids. The CDR3 is CASSLPGPYNEQFF. DNA of the CDR3: TGTGCCAGCAGCTTACCAGGGCCCTACAATGAGCAGTTCTTC.

This clonotype was seen more than once but under ten times. The chain uses TRBV29-1 and TRBJ2-3; D uncertain. The V and J ends lost 5 bases and 0 bases respectively, with 12 bases between them. Per germline, CDR1 SQVTM and CDR2 ANQGSEA. The CDR3 has 14 amino acids. The CDR3 region has the DNA TGCAGCGTTAAACCCTCAAGTAGCACAGATACGCAGTATTTT. Protein product: CSVKPSSSTDTQYF.

This chain connects TRBV11-2 to TRBJ2-2; possible D gene TRBD2, 6 bases. Germline CDR1 and CDR2: SGHAT and FQNNGV. Trimming took off 5 bases at V and 4 bases at J, with 8 bases between the two ends. The CDR3 extends over 13 amino acids. CDR3 residues: CASSGGSTGELFF. Written as DNA, the CDR3 is TGTGCCAGCAGCGGAGGGAGCACCGGGGAGCTGTTTTTT.

The sample holds many counts of this clonotype. This sequence joins TRBV6-1 and TRBJ2-7, with TRBD1 identical over 10 bases. The CDR3 has 14 amino acids. Germline values: CDR1 MNHNS, CDR2 SASEGT. After removal of 6 bases from V and 4 bases from J, the junction contained 6 bases not matched to a gene. CDR3 in amino acids: CASSPDRGQYEQYV. The CDR3 nucleotides are TGTGCCAGCAGCCCCGACAGGGGGCAATACGAGCAGTACGTC.